Shown below are 8 T cell receptor beta chains from a single sample sequenced in a study of T cell responses to AZD1222 COVID-19 vaccine. TCRdb's table, derived via immunoSEQ multiplex PCR, lists solely in-frame clones and lacks some. The sample includes 100,000 to 120,000 clones, around 90% of them seen just once. The source was peripheral blood, collected 28 days after the second AZD1222 dose. These receptors were collected from an adult who received the AZD1222 COVID-19 vaccine.

The rearrangement joins TRBV24-1 to TRBJ2-1, with TRBD1 identical over 7 bases. Trimming at V came to 1 base and at J to 4 bases, leaving 9 bases not matched to a gene. CDR3 length: 17 residues. Germline V CDR1 and CDR2: KGHDR, SFDVKD. DNA for the CDR3: TGTGCCACCAGTGATTTTTTTACCCAGGGGGTGTACAATGAGCAGTTCTTC. Protein product: CATSDFFTQGVYNEQFF.

V is TRBV18 and J is TRBJ2-2; D tentatively reads TRBD1 or TRBD2 (7 bases each). V lost 2 bases, J lost 7 bases, and 14 bases lay in between. The CDR3 extends over 15 amino acids. Germline-derived CDR1 and CDR2 are KGHSH and LQKENI. Here the CDR3 reads CASSPATGEGGELFF. The CDR3 DNA reads as TGTGCCAGCTCACCAGCAACAGGGGAGGGCGGGGAGCTGTTTTTT.

The chain couples TRBV28 to TRBJ1-1, with TRBD1 identical over 10 bases. Germline V gene lookup returns CDR1 MDHEN and CDR2 SYDVKM. Trimming at V came to 8 bases and at J to 4 bases, leaving 7 bases not matched to a gene. This CDR3 region has 14 residues. DNA of the CDR3: TGTGCCAGCGGGACAGGGGTGGGAAGCACTGAAGCTTTCTTT. Amino acids: CASGTGVGSTEAFF.

The chain recombines TRBV9 with TRBJ2-5; unclear D gene. The V and J ends lost 1 base and 7 bases respectively, with 5 bases between them. CDR1 is SGDLS, CDR2 YYNGEE, per germline. This CDR3 is built from 11 residues. Written as DNA, the CDR3 is TGTGCCAGCAGCGTATCAGGGACCCAGTACTTC. As protein: CASSVSGTQYF.

The V gene is TRBV11-2, the J gene TRBJ2-1, with D perhaps TRBD1 or TRBD2 (5 bases each). Germline values: CDR1 SGHAT, CDR2 FQNNGV. This CDR3 region has 13 residues. The germline V and J ends were trimmed by 5 bases and 8 bases, with 13 bases remaining between them. The CDR3 loop is CASSRDRGDEQFF. CDR3 DNA: TGTGCCAGCAGCCGGGACCGAGGTGATGAGCAGTTCTTC.

In its sample, this clone was seen once. The CDR3: CASSPRMGGRVLEAFF. The CDR3 nucleotides read TGTGCCAGCAGCCCTCGTATGGGGGGACGGGTACTTGAAGCTTTCTTT. This chain links TRBV14 with TRBJ1-1; D perhaps matches TRBD1 (5 bases). The CDR3 extends over 16 amino acids. CDR1 SGHDN and CDR2 FVKESK come from the germline V gene. Trimming took off 4 bases at V and 7 bases at J, with 22 bases between the two ends.

CDR3 residues: CASSESPIQGARGYTF. The CDR3 bases are TGTGCCAGCAGCGAAAGCCCGATACAGGGGGCGCGGGGCTACACCTTC. The rearrangement links TRBV6-6 to TRBJ1-2; 9 bases match TRBD1. The CDR3 is 16 residues long. From germline, CDR1 is MNHNY and CDR2 SVGAGI (reference sequence). The trim removed 6 bases at V and 8 bases at J, leaving 16 bases unmatched.

The rearrangement links TRBV7-9 to TRBJ1-1; D might be TRBD1 (5 bases). Trimming left V 5 bases short and J 5 bases short, with 12 bases between. The CDR3 covers 13 residues. The germline gives CDR1 SEHNR, CDR2 FQNEAQ (reference sequence). CDR3: CASSTQGSTEAFF. In nucleotides, the CDR3 is TGTGCCAGCAGCACCCAGGGTAGTACTGAAGCTTTCTTT.